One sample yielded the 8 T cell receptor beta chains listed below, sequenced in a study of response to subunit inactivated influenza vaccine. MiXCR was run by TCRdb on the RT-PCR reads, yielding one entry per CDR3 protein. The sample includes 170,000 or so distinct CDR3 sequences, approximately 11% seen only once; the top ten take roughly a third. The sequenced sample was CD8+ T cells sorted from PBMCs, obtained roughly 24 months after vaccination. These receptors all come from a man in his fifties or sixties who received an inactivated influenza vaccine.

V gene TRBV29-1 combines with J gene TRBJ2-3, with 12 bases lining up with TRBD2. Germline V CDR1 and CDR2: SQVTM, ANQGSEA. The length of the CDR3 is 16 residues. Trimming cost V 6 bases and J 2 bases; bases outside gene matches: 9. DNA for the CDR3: TGCAGCGTCCTTTTGACTAGCGGGAGTTACACAGATACGCAGTATTTT. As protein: CSVLLTSGSYTDTQYF.

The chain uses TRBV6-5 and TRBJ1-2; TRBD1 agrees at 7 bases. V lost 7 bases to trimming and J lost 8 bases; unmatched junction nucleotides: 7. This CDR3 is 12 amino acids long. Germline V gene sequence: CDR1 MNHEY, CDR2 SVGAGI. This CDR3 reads CASTGGSLGYTF. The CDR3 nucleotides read TGTGCCAGCACAGGGGGTAGTCTGGGCTACACCTTC.

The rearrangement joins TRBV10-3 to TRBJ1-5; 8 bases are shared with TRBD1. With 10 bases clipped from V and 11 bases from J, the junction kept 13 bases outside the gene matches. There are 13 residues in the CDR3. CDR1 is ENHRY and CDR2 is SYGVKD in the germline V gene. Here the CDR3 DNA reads TGTGCCACCGCCGACAGGGGACATATGGCCCAGCATTTT. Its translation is CATADRGHMAQHF.

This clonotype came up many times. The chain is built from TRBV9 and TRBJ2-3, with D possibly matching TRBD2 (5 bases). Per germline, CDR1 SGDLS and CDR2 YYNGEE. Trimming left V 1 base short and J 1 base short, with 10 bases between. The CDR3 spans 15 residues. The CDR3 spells CASSVLAMGTDTQYF. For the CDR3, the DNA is TGTGCCAGCAGCGTATTAGCGATGGGCACAGATACGCAGTATTTT.

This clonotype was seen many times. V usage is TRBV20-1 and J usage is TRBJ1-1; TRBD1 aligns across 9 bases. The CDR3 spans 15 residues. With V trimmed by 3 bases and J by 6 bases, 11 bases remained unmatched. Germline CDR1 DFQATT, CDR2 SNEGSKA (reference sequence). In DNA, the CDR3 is TGCAGTGCTAGGGTGTGGGGACAGGGTTTCTCTGAAGCTTTCTTT. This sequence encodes CSARVWGQGFSEAFF.

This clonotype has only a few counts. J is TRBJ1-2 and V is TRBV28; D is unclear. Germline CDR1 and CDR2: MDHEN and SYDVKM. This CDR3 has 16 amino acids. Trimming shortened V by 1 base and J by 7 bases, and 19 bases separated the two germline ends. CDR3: CASSLSYTPGLPGYTF. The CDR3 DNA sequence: TGTGCCAGCAGTTTATCCTATACCCCGGGTCTTCCTGGCTACACCTTC.

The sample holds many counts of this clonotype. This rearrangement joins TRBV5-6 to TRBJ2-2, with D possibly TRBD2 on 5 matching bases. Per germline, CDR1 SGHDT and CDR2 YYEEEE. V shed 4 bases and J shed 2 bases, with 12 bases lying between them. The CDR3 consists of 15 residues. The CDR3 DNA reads TGTGCCAGCAGCCTTCCCACGGGAAACACCGGGGAGCTGTTTTTT. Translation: CASSLPTGNTGELFF.

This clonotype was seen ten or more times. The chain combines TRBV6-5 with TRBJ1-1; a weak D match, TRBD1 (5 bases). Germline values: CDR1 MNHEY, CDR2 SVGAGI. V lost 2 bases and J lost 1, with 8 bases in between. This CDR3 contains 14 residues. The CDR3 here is CASSYQGGNTEAFF. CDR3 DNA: TGTGCCAGCAGTTACCAGGGAGGGAACACTGAAGCTTTCTTT.